The 31 T cell receptor beta chains presented below share a single source sample, sequenced in a study of graft-versus-host responses after intestinal transplantation. Profiled with immunoSEQ multiplex PCR; TCRdb holds only in-frame clones, not every one. The sample carries 80,000 to 95,000 clones, over 80% recorded once. These receptors' antigens are unknown. This specimen consisted of unstimulated CD8+ T cells sorted from spleen or lymph node cells, obtained before intestinal transplant. These receptors were taken from a human donor who received an intestinal transplant.

This clone was counted a few times. The V call is TRBV4-1, the J call TRBJ2-7; TRBD2 matches at 14 bases. The CDR3 is made up of 16 amino acids. Looked up from germline, CDR1 is MGHRA and CDR2 is YSYEKL. Losses at the gene ends were 4 bases for V and 6 bases for J; bases not matched to a gene: 8. The CDR3 nucleotides read TGCGCCAGCAGCCCAGGCCTGGGACTAGCGGGAGTCGAGCAGTACTTC. This gives the protein CASSPGLGLAGVEQYF.

V is TRBV7-6 and J is TRBJ1-3; no reliable D call. Germline CDR1 is SGHVS and CDR2 is FNYEAQ. The CDR3 has 16 amino acids. V was trimmed by 5 bases and J by 0 bases, leaving 14 bases between them. The CDR3 sequence: CASSPHEAASGNTIYF. In DNA, the CDR3 is TGTGCCAGCAGCCCCCATGAGGCAGCCTCTGGAAACACCATATATTTT. Variable domain in full (rest from reference TRBV7-6 and TRBJ1-3): GAGVSQSPRYKVTKRGQDVALRCDPISGHVSLYWYRQALGQGPEFLTYFNYEAQQDKSGLPNDRFSAERPEGSISTLTIQRTEQRDSAMYRCASSPHEAASGNTIYFGEGSWLTVV.

This chain links TRBV4-2 with TRBJ2-7, with 7 bases identical to TRBD2. The germline CDR1 and CDR2 sequences are LGHNA and YNFKEQ. The CDR3 has 15 residues. V lost 1 base, J lost 6 bases, and 9 bases stayed unmatched. The CDR3 coding sequence is TGTGCCAGCAGCCAAGTTCGAGGACTAGGCTCCGAGCAGTACTTC. It encodes CASSQVRGLGSEQYF.

The chain has TRBV27 and TRBJ2-7; tentatively, D is TRBD1 (5 bases). The length of the CDR3 is 13 residues. The V end lost 0 bases, the J end lost 3 bases, and 6 bases lay between the germline ends. Germline loops: CDR1 MNHEY, CDR2 SMNVEV (reference sequence). CDR3 coding DNA: TGTGCCAGCAGTTTATCAGGGGACTACGAGCAGTACTTC. Its translation is CASSLSGDYEQYF.

The chain couples TRBV13 to TRBJ2-6; TRBD2 agrees at 8 bases. V trimming: 4 bases; J trimming: 2 bases; junction bases outside the gene matches: 10. Germline V lookup: CDR1 PRHDT, CDR2 FYEKMQ (reference sequence). The CDR3 covers 18 residues. As DNA, the CDR3 is TGTGCCAGCAGCTCGGACCTACCGGGGGGGGCTGGGGCCAACGTCCTGACTTTC. It encodes CASSSDLPGGAGANVLTF.

The rearrangement joins TRBV2 to TRBJ1-1, with D possibly being TRBD1 (6 bases). The germline V gene encodes CDR1 SNHLY and CDR2 FYNNEI. The CDR3 totals 14 residues. The ends were cut back, 3 bases at V and 3 bases at J, with 11 bases in the middle. The CDR3 here is CASSDWGADTEAFF. In DNA, the CDR3 is TGTGCCAGCAGTGATTGGGGGGCGGACACTGAAGCTTTCTTT.

This chain uses TRBV28 with TRBJ2-7; tentative D call: TRBD1 (6 bases). V lost 2 bases and J 0 bases, leaving 8 bases between the germline ends. The germline CDR1 and CDR2 sequences are MDHEN and SYDVKM. This CDR3 comprises 14 residues. Here the CDR3 DNA reads TGTGCCAGCAGTTTAAACAGGGTCTCCTACGAGCAGTACTTC. Translating it yields CASSLNRVSYEQYF.

The chain joins TRBV14 to TRBJ2-2; no clear D gene. The germline V gene has CDR1 SGHDN and CDR2 FVKESK. V lost 1 base and J 4 bases, leaving 13 bases between the germline ends. CDR3 length: 16 residues. CDR3 loop: CASSQALFPGTGELFF. In DNA, the CDR3 is TGTGCCAGCAGCCAAGCGCTTTTTCCCGGCACCGGGGAGCTGTTTTTT.

The V gene is TRBV7-9, the J gene TRBJ2-7; D is possibly TRBD1 (5 bases). CDR3 length: 16 amino acids. Germline-derived CDR1 and CDR2 are SEHNR and FQNEAQ (reference sequence). V was pared by 4 bases and J by 2 bases, with 18 bases between. Here the CDR3 reads CASSSRPRESTYEQYF. Written as DNA, the CDR3 is TGTGCCAGCAGCTCCCGCCCCAGGGAAAGCACCTACGAGCAGTACTTC.

The chain has TRBV9 and TRBJ2-7, with unresolved D. CDR3 size: 15 residues. Trimming shortened V by 0 bases and J by 4 bases, and 14 bases separated the two germline ends. Germline loops: CDR1 SGDLS, CDR2 YYNGEE. The CDR3: CASSVGDTFGYEQYF. The CDR3 bases are TGTGCCAGCAGCGTAGGCGACACTTTCGGATACGAGCAGTACTTC.

The gene calls are TRBV27 and TRBJ2-1; 11 nucleotides line up with TRBD2. Germline V gives CDR1 MNHEY, CDR2 SMNVEV (reference sequence). V shed 5 bases and J 0 bases; nucleotides not matched to a gene: 15. The CDR3 has 20 residues. The CDR3 bases are TGTGCCAGCAGTCCCAAATGGGATCCGGGACTAGCGGACTCCTACAATGAGCAGTTCTTC. Translating it yields CASSPKWDPGLADSYNEQFF.

The V call is TRBV10-2, the J call TRBJ2-1; D may be TRBD1 or TRBD2 (5 bases each). V dropped 0 bases and J dropped 6 bases, with 18 bases sitting between them. CDR1 is WSHSY and CDR2 is SAAADI in the germline V gene. The CDR3 contains 17 residues. The CDR3 region has the DNA TGCGCCAGCAGTGAGTCCCGGGGTTACGTTGGGGGCAATGAGCAGTTCTTC. Encoded protein: CASSESRGYVGGNEQFF.

The gene calls are TRBV29-1 and TRBJ2-7, with D uncertain. Trimming left V 0 bases short and J 3 bases short, with 9 bases between. Germline V CDR1 and CDR2: SQVTM, ANQGSEA. The CDR3 has 13 amino acids. The CDR3 loop reads CSVEDGAGYEQYF. CDR3 sequence (DNA): TGCAGCGTTGAAGACGGAGCAGGCTACGAGCAGTACTTC.

This clone has a single count. The chain couples TRBV7-6 to TRBJ2-7, with 9 bases lining up with TRBD2. V lost 5 bases and J lost 3; bases outside the gene matches: 17. In germline, CDR1 is SGHVS, CDR2 FNYEAQ. The length of the CDR3 is 18 residues. The CDR3 sequence is CASSPHHPSGRNIYEQYF. CDR3 sequence (DNA): TGTGCCAGCAGCCCCCACCACCCCAGCGGGAGGAACATCTACGAGCAGTACTTC.

The rearrangement uses TRBV5-6 and TRBJ2-3; D is unclear. Germline CDR1 is SGHDT and CDR2 is YYEEEE. V lost 0 bases and J 2 bases, leaving 10 bases between the germline ends. CDR3 size: 15 residues. The CDR3: CASSLGYPPTDTQYF. CDR3 bases: TGTGCCAGCAGCTTGGGCTACCCTCCCACAGATACGCAGTATTTT.

V and J are TRBV5-4 and TRBJ2-3, with D possibly being TRBD1 (6 bases). With 4 bases removed from V and 3 bases from J, the gap between germline ends came to 15 bases. Looked up from germline, CDR1 is SGHNT and CDR2 is YYREEE (reference sequence). This CDR3 has 15 amino acids. This chain's CDR3 is CASSPGEYRTDTQYF. The CDR3 DNA is TGTGCCAGCAGCCCAGGGGAGTATAGGACAGATACGCAGTATTTT.

This chain joins TRBV9 and TRBJ2-2; TRBD2 matches at 14 bases. The CDR3 is made up of 17 amino acids. Trimming at V came to 4 bases and at J to 1 base, leaving 3 bases not matched to a gene. CDR1 is SGDLS and CDR2 is YYNGEE in the germline V gene. The chain's CDR3 is CASSSGTSGGNTGELFF. The CDR3 nucleotides are TGTGCCAGCAGCTCCGGGACTAGCGGGGGGAACACCGGGGAGCTGTTTTTT.

With respect to this clone: Distinct nucleotide sequences in the sample also encode this CDR3. V is TRBV9 and J is TRBJ2-1; D gene uncertain. Between the trimmed V and J ends, which lost 1 base and 8 bases, there was a span of 10 bases. The germline CDR1 and CDR2 sequences are SGDLS and YYNGEE. CDR3 length equals 13 residues. For the CDR3, the DNA is TGTGCCAGCAGCGTATCTAGTATGGATGAGCAGTTCTTC. This gives the protein CASSVSSMDEQFF.

V gene TRBV5-1 combines with J gene TRBJ1-5, with D unclear. V lost 4 bases and J 3 bases, leaving 20 bases between the germline ends. Per germline, CDR1 SGHRS and CDR2 YFSETQ. This CDR3 has 17 residues. In nucleotides, the CDR3 is TGCGCCAGCAGCCTTCTCCCGGGAGGGTTCTACAATCAGCCCCAGCATTTT. Translating it yields CASSLLPGGFYNQPQHF.

The chain recombines TRBV27 with TRBJ2-1; no clear D. The CDR3 extends over 14 amino acids. Trimming removed 3 bases at V and 2 bases at J, with 8 bases between. Per germline, CDR1 MNHEY and CDR2 SMNVEV (reference sequence). The CDR3 nucleotides read TGTGCCAGCAGTTTCCTTGGTCCCTACAATGAGCAGTTCTTC. This codes for CASSFLGPYNEQFF.

The chain joins TRBV5-1 to TRBJ1-1; D is uncertain. Trimming pared 1 base from V and 0 bases from J, leaving 7 bases between. The CDR3 contains 14 residues. Per the germline V gene, CDR1 is SGHRS and CDR2 is YFSETQ. The CDR3 DNA is TGCGCCAGCAGCTTGTGGCCCCTGAACACTGAAGCTTTCTTT. As protein: CASSLWPLNTEAFF. The variable domain in full, with the rest retrieved from reference TRBV5-1 and TRBJ1-1, is KAGVTQTPRYLIKTRGQQVTLSCSPISGHRSVSWYQQTPGQGLQFLFEYFSETQRNKGNFPGRFSGRQFSNSRSEMNVSTLELGDSALYLCASSLWPLNTEAFFGQGTRLTVV.

This clone was counted between two and nine times. V gene TRBV12-5 combines with J gene TRBJ1-5; no definite D call. Germline V gives CDR1 LGHNT, CDR2 FRNRAP. Trimming cost V 5 bases and J 0 bases, with 8 bases left between them. This CDR3 is 14 amino acids long. The DNA of the CDR3 is TGTGCTAGTGGTAGTGGGTTTAGCAATCAGCCCCAGCATTTT. Its protein is CASGSGFSNQPQHF.

The chain has TRBV19 and TRBJ1-5; D is uncertain. CDR1 and CDR2 from the germline V gene are LNHDA and SQIVND (reference sequence). Trimming pared 1 base from V and 5 bases from J, leaving 9 bases between. This CDR3 region has 14 residues. CDR3 protein: CASSIVPTYQPQHF. CDR3 in DNA: TGTGCCAGTAGTATAGTACCCACTTATCAGCCCCAGCATTTT.

This chain joins TRBV2 and TRBJ1-4, with unresolved D. V lost 0 bases to trimming and J lost 5 bases, with 13 bases between them. Germline CDR1 SNHLY, CDR2 FYNNEI. CDR3 size: 16 residues. This CDR3 reads CASSEAPSRANEKLFF. CDR3 sequence (DNA): TGTGCCAGCAGTGAAGCCCCGAGTAGGGCGAATGAAAAACTGTTTTTT. Full variable domain (remainder filled in from reference TRBV2 and TRBJ1-4): EPEVTQTPSHQVTQMGQEVILRCVPISNHLYFYWYRQILGQKVEFLVSFYNNEISEKSEIFDDQFSVERPDGSNFTLKIRSTKLEDSAMYFCASSEAPSRANEKLFFGSGTQLSVL.

This chain joins TRBV19 and TRBJ2-7; perhaps D is TRBD1 or TRBD2 (5 bases each). The V gene's germline CDR1 is LNHDA and CDR2 SQIVND (reference sequence). V was cut by 6 bases and J by 5 bases, with 14 bases left in between. The CDR3 has 13 amino acids. This chain's CDR3 is CASSPGPGDEQYF. CDR3 in DNA: TGTGCCAGTAGCCCGGGGCCCGGGGACGAGCAGTACTTC.

This chain links TRBV5-1 with TRBJ1-1, with D possibly TRBD1 on 5 matching bases. This CDR3 contains 14 residues. Germline loops: CDR1 SGHRS, CDR2 YFSETQ. The V gene lost 0 bases and the J gene lost 4 bases, with 10 bases spanning the gap. The CDR3 DNA reads TGCGCCAGCAGCTTGGTTGGGGGGAGCACTGAAGCTTTCTTT. Its protein is CASSLVGGSTEAFF.

This clone was found a few times. The chain couples TRBV5-4 to TRBJ1-6; no firm D call. V was shortened by 2 bases and J by 7 bases, with 10 bases between the two germline ends. CDR1 SGHNT and CDR2 YYREEE come from the germline V gene (reference sequence). The CDR3 contains 14 residues. In nucleotides, the CDR3 is TGTGCCAGCAGCTTCGCGGGTGGCAATTCACCCCTCCACTTT. This encodes CASSFAGGNSPLHF. The full variable domain, rest sourced from reference TRBV5-4 and TRBJ1-6, is ETGVTQSPTHLIKTRGQQVTLRCSSQSGHNTVSWYQQALGQGPQFIFQYYREEENGRGNFPPRFSGLQFPNYSSELNVNALELDDSALYLCASSFAGGNSPLHFGNGTRLTVT.

CDR3 protein: CASSRDSTYEQYF. The CDR3 coding sequence is TGTGCCAGCTCAAGGGACAGCACCTACGAGCAGTACTTC. The rearrangement links TRBV18 to TRBJ2-7; 7 bases map to TRBD1. The CDR3 length is 13 residues. V trimming: 5 bases; J trimming: 2 bases; junction bases outside the gene matches: 3. Germline V gene sequence: CDR1 KGHSH, CDR2 LQKENI. The complete variable domain, with remaining parts taken from reference TRBV18 and TRBJ2-7, reads NAGVMQNPRHLVRRRGQEARLRCSPMKGHSHVYWYRQLPEEGLKFMVYLQKENIIDESGMPKERFSAEFPKEGPSILRIQQVVRGDSAAYFCASSRDSTYEQYFGPGTRLTVT.

The V call is TRBV6-6, the J call TRBJ2-1; TRBD2 matches at 9 bases. J gave up 5 bases and V 4 bases, and 6 bases lay outside the gene matches. The length of the CDR3 is 15 residues. The germline V gene encodes CDR1 MNHNY and CDR2 SVGAGI (reference sequence). This chain's CDR3 is CASSSLAGADNEQFF. The CDR3 bases are TGTGCCAGCAGTTCTTTAGCGGGAGCAGACAATGAGCAGTTCTTC.

The rearrangement uses TRBV4-1 and TRBJ2-5; TRBD2 aligns across 10 bases. J was trimmed by 3 bases and V by 0 bases; bases with no gene match: 1. The CDR3 totals 15 residues. Germline V gene lookup returns CDR1 MGHRA and CDR2 YSYEKL. The CDR3 DNA reads TGCGCCAGCAGCCAAGATCTAGCGGGGGAAGAGACCCAGTACTTC. Encoded protein: CASSQDLAGEETQYF.

V gene TRBV19 combines with J gene TRBJ2-2; D unresolved. The CDR3 has 14 amino acids. The germline V gene encodes CDR1 LNHDA and CDR2 SQIVND (reference sequence). V lost 3 bases and J lost 1, with 6 bases in between. The CDR3 spells CASSIIENTGELFF. The CDR3 DNA follows: TGTGCCAGTAGTATTATTGAGAACACCGGGGAGCTGTTTTTT.